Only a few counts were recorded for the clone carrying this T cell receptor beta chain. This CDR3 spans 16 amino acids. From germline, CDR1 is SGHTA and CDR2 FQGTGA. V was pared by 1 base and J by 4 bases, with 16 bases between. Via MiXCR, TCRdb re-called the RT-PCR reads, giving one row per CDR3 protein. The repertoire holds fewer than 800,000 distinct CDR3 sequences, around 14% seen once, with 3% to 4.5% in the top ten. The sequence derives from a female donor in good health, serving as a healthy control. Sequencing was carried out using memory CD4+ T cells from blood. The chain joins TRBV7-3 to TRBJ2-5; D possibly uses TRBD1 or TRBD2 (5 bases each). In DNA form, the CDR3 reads TGTGCCAGCAGCTTAAATGGGGACCCCGAAGGAGAGACCCAGTACTTC. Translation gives CASSLNGDPEGETQYF.